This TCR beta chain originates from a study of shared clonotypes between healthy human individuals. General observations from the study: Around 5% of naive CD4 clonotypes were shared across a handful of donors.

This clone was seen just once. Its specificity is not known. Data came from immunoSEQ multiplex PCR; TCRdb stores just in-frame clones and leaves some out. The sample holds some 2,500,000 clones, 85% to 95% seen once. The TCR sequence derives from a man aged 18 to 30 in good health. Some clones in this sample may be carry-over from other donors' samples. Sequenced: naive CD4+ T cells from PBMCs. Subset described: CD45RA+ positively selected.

CDR3 protein: CASGLSLGQPQHF. The CDR3 nucleotides read TGTGCTAGTGGTTTGTCCCTTGGTCAGCCCCAGCATTTT. This chain links TRBV12-5 with TRBJ1-5; no definite D call. Per germline, CDR1 LGHNT and CDR2 FRNRAP. V was trimmed by 2 bases and J by 6 bases, leaving 8 bases between them. The CDR3 is made up of 13 amino acids.